These 22 T cell receptor beta chains came from one sample sequenced in a study of STAT5B mutations in CD4+ large granular lymphocyte leukemia. TCRdb's table, derived via immunoSEQ multiplex PCR, lists solely in-frame clones and lacks some. The sample has fewer than 45,000 clones; 81% are singletons. The sequenced sample consisted of CD4+ T cells from blood buffy coats. These receptors were obtained from a human donor in good health.

This clone is a singleton in its sample. The chain has TRBV15 and TRBJ1-5; 9 bases line up with TRBD1. The V gene's germline CDR1 is LNHNV and CDR2 YYDKDF (reference sequence). The CDR3 extends over 17 amino acids. J gave up 5 bases and V 1 base, and 9 bases lay outside the gene matches. In DNA, the CDR3 is TGTGCCACCAGCAGAGGCGCCGCCGGGACAGGGTATCAGCCCCAGCATTTT. Residues: CATSRGAAGTGYQPQHF.

The chain employs TRBV2 and TRBJ2-7; D unclear. This CDR3 comprises 11 residues. The germline V gene encodes CDR1 SNHLY and CDR2 FYNNEI. V lost 6 bases and J 6 bases, leaving 9 bases between the germline ends. CDR3 sequence reads: CASRDFSEQYF. The CDR3 bases are TGTGCCAGCAGAGATTTCTCCGAGCAGTACTTC.

V is TRBV5-6 and J is TRBJ1-1; TRBD1 might be the D (6 bases). Deletions cut 6 bases from V and 1 base from J, with 10 bases between. CDR1 is SGHDT, CDR2 YYEEEE, per germline. The CDR3 sequence is 13 residues long. CDR3 region: CASILGGNTEAFF. The CDR3 DNA reads TGTGCCAGCATCCTAGGGGGGAACACTGAAGCTTTCTTT.

The gene calls are TRBV7-6 and TRBJ1-4; a weak D match, TRBD1 (5 bases). Germline V gene sequence: CDR1 SGHVS, CDR2 FNYEAQ. CDR3 length: 13 residues. Trimming left V 5 bases short and J 8 bases short, with 12 bases between. In DNA, the CDR3 is TGTGCCAGCAGCCCCGGGACTTGGGAAAAACTGTTTTTT. This codes for CASSPGTWEKLFF.

This rearrangement joins TRBV29-1 to TRBJ1-6; D call uncertain. CDR1 is SQVTM, CDR2 ANQGSEA, per germline. The CDR3 consists of 13 residues. V was clipped by 4 bases and J by 8 bases, with 12 bases between them. CDR3 sequence: CSVGIDGDSPLHF. The CDR3 bases are TGCAGCGTTGGAATTGATGGAGATTCACCCCTCCACTTT.

This chain links TRBV2 with TRBJ1-1, with 8 bases identical to TRBD1. From germline, CDR1 is SNHLY and CDR2 FYNNEI. The V gene end was trimmed by 3 bases and the J gene end by 0 bases; junction bases not matched to a gene: 3. This CDR3 comprises 15 residues. CDR3 residues: CASSDDRGLNTEAFF. The CDR3 region has the DNA TGTGCCAGCAGTGATGACAGGGGTTTGAACACTGAAGCTTTCTTT. The whole variable domain, filled in from reference TRBV2 and TRBJ1-1, reads EPEVTQTPSHQVTQMGQEVILRCVPISNHLYFYWYRQILGQKVEFLVSFYNNEISEKSEIFDDQFSVERPDGSNFTLKIRSTKLEDSAMYFCASSDDRGLNTEAFFGQGTRLTVV.

CDR3 DNA: TGTGCCAGCAGCCTAAAGACAGGCGCCTCAACTAATGAAAAACTGTTTTTT. Translating it yields CASSLKTGASTNEKLFF. The chain links TRBV4-2 to TRBJ1-4; a possible D gene is TRBD1 (6 bases). The germline V and J ends were trimmed by 4 bases and 0 bases, with 15 bases remaining between them. This CDR3 is built from 17 residues. Germline V gene sequence: CDR1 LGHNA, CDR2 YNFKEQ.

The rearrangement links TRBV11-2 to TRBJ2-3, with D perhaps matching TRBD2 (6 bases). This CDR3 comprises 18 residues. Germline V CDR1 and CDR2: SGHAT, FQNNGV. Trimming left V 1 base short and J 0 bases short, with 17 bases between. CDR3 amino acids: CASSLGPAGRGSTDTQYF. DNA of the CDR3: TGTGCCAGCAGCTTAGGACCCGCGGGACGGGGAAGCACAGATACGCAGTATTTT.

The V call is TRBV11-3, the J call TRBJ2-5; 10 bases agree with TRBD2. The V gene's germline CDR1 is SGHNT and CDR2 YENEEA. J was trimmed by 5 bases and V by 5 bases; bases with no gene match: 8. The CDR3 length is 15 residues. The CDR3 loop reads CASSQRGLATETQYF. The DNA of the CDR3 is TGTGCCAGCAGCCAAAGGGGACTAGCGACGGAGACCCAGTACTTC.

The table lists this clone with a count of one. This chain uses TRBV7-2 with TRBJ2-1; 11 bases align to TRBD2. The trim removed 5 bases at V and 3 bases at J, leaving 3 bases unmatched. The CDR3 loop spans 15 amino acids. The germline V gene encodes CDR1 SGHTA and CDR2 FQGNSA. DNA for the CDR3: TGTGCCAGCAGCCAACTAGCGGGAGTCTACAATGAGCAGTTCTTC. It yields the protein CASSQLAGVYNEQFF.

The chain has TRBV11-2 and TRBJ1-2, with D uncertain. The CDR3 covers 11 residues. V was cut by 6 bases and J by 8 bases, with 10 bases left in between. Germline assignment: CDR1 SGHAT and CDR2 FQNNGV. Here the CDR3 DNA reads TGTGCCAGCAGTTCTCTGAGCGGCTACACCTTC. This gives the protein CASSSLSGYTF.

In DNA form, the CDR3 reads TGTGCCAGCAGCAGTATTGCGGGGCTAGCGGGAGACTACGAGCAGTACTTC. It yields the protein CASSSIAGLAGDYEQYF. V gene TRBV11-2 combines with J gene TRBJ2-7; 10 bases are shared with TRBD2. The germline V gene has CDR1 SGHAT and CDR2 FQNNGV. The CDR3 spans 17 residues. Germline trimming cut 5 bases from V and 3 bases from J; bases unmatched to any gene: 13.

A single count supports this clone. The chain has TRBV11-2 and TRBJ1-2; D is perhaps TRBD1 (6 bases). CDR1 is SGHAT and CDR2 is FQNNGV in the germline V gene. The CDR3 is made up of 14 amino acids. Deletions cut 0 bases from V and 8 bases from J, with 13 bases between. In DNA form, the CDR3 reads TGTGCCAGCAGCTTAGAGGGCAGGGGATACGGCTACACCTTC. As protein: CASSLEGRGYGYTF.

This clone appeared once. Relative to the germline gene, one junction end is altered; a read error may explain this. This rearrangement joins TRBV7-7 to TRBJ2-2; D possibly corresponds to TRBD2 (5 bases). From germline, CDR1 is SSHAT and CDR2 FNYEAQ (reference sequence). The CDR3 length is 14 residues. In nucleotides, the CDR3 is TGTGCTAGCAGCCCCACTAGTGGAACCGGGGAGCTGTTTTTT. It codes for CASSPTSGTGELFF. Full variable domain (remainder filled in from reference TRBV7-7 and TRBJ2-2): GAGVSQSPRYKVTKRGQDVTLRCDPISSHATLYWYQQALGQGPEFLTYFNYEAQPDKSGLPSDRFSAERPEGSISTLTIQRTEQRDSAMYRCASSPTSGTGELFFGEGSRLTVL.

The gene calls are TRBV5-6 and TRBJ2-1; 16 bases map to TRBD2. V shed 3 bases, J shed 9 bases, and the junction held 3 bases outside the gene matches. The CDR3 has 15 residues. CDR1 is SGHDT and CDR2 is YYEEEE in the germline V gene. DNA of the CDR3: TGTGCCAGCAGCTCGGGACTAGCGGGAGGGGCTGAGCAGTTCTTC. This encodes CASSSGLAGGAEQFF. The full variable domain, with the rest looked up from reference TRBV5-6 and TRBJ2-1, is DAGVTQSPTHLIKTRGQQVTLRCSPKSGHDTVSWYQQALGQGPQFIFQYYEEEERQRGNFPDRFSGHQFPNYSSELNVNALLLGDSALYLCASSSGLAGGAEQFFGPGTRLTVL.

This clone was observed a single time. The V gene is TRBV7-3, the J gene TRBJ2-5; TRBD1 is a possible D gene (6 bases). The CDR3 totals 14 residues. Germline-derived CDR1 and CDR2 are SGHTA and FQGTGA. The ends were cut back, 2 bases at V and 3 bases at J, with 10 bases in the middle. CDR3 DNA: TGTGCCAGCAGCTTACGTCCAGGGGAAGAGACCCAGTACTTC. Amino acid sequence: CASSLRPGEETQYF.

The gene calls are TRBV7-3 and TRBJ2-2; D ambiguous. Per the germline V gene, CDR1 is SGHTA and CDR2 is FQGTGA. The V gene lost 1 base and the J gene lost 0 bases, with 6 bases spanning the gap. The CDR3 is 15 residues long. CDR3 DNA sequence: TGTGCCAGCAGCTTAAATGCTCCGAACACCGGGGAGCTGTTTTTT. Its protein product is CASSLNAPNTGELFF.

DNA for the CDR3: TGTGCCAGCAGAATACGAGCGGGGGGGTCTGGGGAGCTGTTTTTT. It yields the protein CASRIRAGGSGELFF. The J gene is TRBJ2-2, the V gene TRBV2; 10 positions match TRBD2. The CDR3 is 15 residues long. Germline values: CDR1 SNHLY, CDR2 FYNNEI. V lost 6 bases and J lost 8; bases outside the gene matches: 9. Supplemented by reference TRBV2 and TRBJ2-2, the full variable domain reads EPEVTQTPSHQVTQMGQEVILRCVPISNHLYFYWYRQILGQKVEFLVSFYNNEISEKSEIFDDQFSVERPDGSNFTLKIRSTKLEDSAMYFCASRIRAGGSGELFFGEGSRLTVL.

The chain carries TRBV7-9 and TRBJ1-4; tentatively, D is TRBD1 (5 bases). The V gene lost 6 bases and the J gene lost 4 bases, with 15 bases spanning the gap. From germline, CDR1 is SEHNR and CDR2 FQNEAQ (reference sequence). This CDR3 region has 15 residues. The CDR3 bases are TGTGCCAGCAGACCTACAGGTTCAGATAATGAAAAACTGTTTTTT. It translates to CASRPTGSDNEKLFF. Complete variable domain (other parts from reference TRBV7-9 and TRBJ1-4): DTGVSQNPRHKITKRGQNVTFRCDPISEHNRLYWYRQTLGQGPEFLTYFQNEAQLEKSRLLSDRFSAERPKGSFSTLEIQRTEQGDSAMYLCASRPTGSDNEKLFFGSGTQLSVL.

This clone was seen just once. The J gene is TRBJ2-3, the V gene TRBV18, with D possibly TRBD1 on 5 matching bases. Trimming took off 1 base at V and 2 bases at J, with 13 bases between the two ends. Germline V CDR1 and CDR2: KGHSH, LQKENI. The CDR3 spans 16 residues. The CDR3 is CASSPRQGRDTDTQYF. The DNA of the CDR3 is TGTGCCAGCTCACCACGGCAGGGTAGGGACACAGATACGCAGTATTTT.

The V gene is TRBV2, the J gene TRBJ2-5; no reliable D call. V was clipped by 2 bases and J by 7 bases, with 11 bases between them. The CDR3 is 13 amino acids. Looked up from germline, CDR1 is SNHLY and CDR2 is FYNNEI. The CDR3 DNA sequence: TGTGCCAGCAGTGAATTCCAACGAGGGACCCAGTACTTC. This encodes CASSEFQRGTQYF.

This clone was seen only once. CDR3 region: CASLAGRDTQYF. As DNA, the CDR3 is TGTGCCAGTCTAGCGGGGCGGGATACGCAGTATTTT. This chain links TRBV19 with TRBJ2-3; 9 bases fit TRBD2. V dropped 8 bases and J dropped 6; count of bases not matched to a gene: 3. Germline CDR1 and CDR2: LNHDA and SQIVND (reference sequence). The CDR3 is made up of 12 amino acids.